The 24 T cell receptor beta chains below come from one sample, sequenced in a study of molecular identifiers for immune sequencing clone quantification. TCRdb redid the calling of the PCR reads with MiXCR, one entry per CDR3 protein. The sample yields some 70,000 distinct CDR3 sequences, around 18% seen once. Material: naive CD8+ T cells from blood, with Jurkat cell RNA spiked in. Noted subset: FACS-sorted CD8+CD4-CCR7+CD45RA+ naive T cells. The receptors here all came from a human donor in good health. Some libraries in this study had Jurkat cell RNA spiked in.

The J gene is TRBJ2-1, the V gene TRBV5-1, with D perhaps matching TRBD1 (5 bases). The CDR3 runs to 17 residues. The V end lost 7 bases, the J end lost 8 bases, and 28 bases lay between the germline ends. In germline, CDR1 is SGHRS, CDR2 YFSETQ. The CDR3 bases are TGCGCCAGCGCCCAAGCCACAACTTATCTGGACAACGATGAGCAGTTCTTC. The encoded protein is CASAQATTYLDNDEQFF. The variable domain in full, completed from reference TRBV5-1 and TRBJ2-1, reads KAGVTQTPRYLIKTRGQQVTLSCSPISGHRSVSWYQQTPGQGLQFLFEYFSETQRNKGNFPGRFSGRQFSNSRSEMNVSTLELGDSALYLCASAQATTYLDNDEQFFGPGTRLTVL.

Comment on this clonotype: At one end, the junction sequence differs from germline, possibly due to a read error. The chain links TRBV20-1 to TRBJ2-1; D is ambiguous. From germline, CDR1 is DFQATT and CDR2 SNEGSKA (reference sequence). The length of the CDR3 is 18 residues. The CDR3 sequence: CSAGDWDALQIAYNEQFF. The CDR3 DNA is TGCAGTGCTGGAGATTGGGATGCTCTACAGATCGCCTACAATGAGCAGTTCTTC.

The gene calls are TRBV29-1 and TRBJ2-1, with D possibly TRBD1 on 6 matching bases. The V end was cut by 1 base, the J end by 4 bases, with 14 bases between. The CDR3 is made up of 15 amino acids. The germline gives CDR1 SQVTM, CDR2 ANQGSEA. The CDR3 region is CSVEVRNRAYNEQFF. In DNA, the CDR3 is TGCAGCGTTGAAGTCAGGAACAGGGCTTACAATGAGCAGTTCTTC.

Notes on this clonotype: Its ends do not fully match the called genes, so a read error is possible. The chain uses TRBV5-1 and TRBJ2-2; TRBD2 is a possible D gene (7 bases). The germline gives CDR1 SGHRS, CDR2 YFSETQ. This CDR3 is built from 15 residues. The CDR3 sequence: CASSGGTTNTGELLF. The CDR3 DNA sequence: TGCGCCAGCTCCGGGGGGACAACGAACACCGGGGAGCTGCTTTTT.

A word on this clonotype: A single base separates this from a much larger clone, so it may be a read error. This chain joins TRBV12-5 and TRBJ2-2; TRBD2 matches at 9 bases. CDR1 LGHNT and CDR2 FRNRAP come from the germline V gene. V lost 7 bases to trimming and J lost 6 bases; unmatched junction nucleotides: 18. The CDR3 extends over 18 amino acids. The CDR3 is CASVIEAGGEGVAGELFF. In DNA form, the CDR3 reads TGTGCTAGTGTTATAGAAGCGGGGGGAGAGGGGGTGGCCGGGGAGCTGTTTTTT.

In this sample, this clonotype turned up many times. The chain links TRBV7-9 to TRBJ2-7; 13 positions agree with TRBD2. V was pared by 4 bases and J by 4 bases, with 7 bases of the junction left unmatched. The CDR3 loop spans 16 amino acids. Germline assignment: CDR1 SEHNR and CDR2 FQNEAQ (reference sequence). CDR3 coding DNA: TGTGCCAGCAGCTCAGAACGACTAGCGGGAGGTTACGAGCAGTACTTC. Residues: CASSSERLAGGYEQYF.

This clonotype was observed at least ten times. This chain joins TRBV7-9 and TRBJ1-1, with 8 bases that match TRBD1. Germline-derived CDR1 and CDR2 are SEHNR and FQNEAQ (reference sequence). CDR3 size: 15 residues. The V gene end was trimmed by 5 bases and the J gene end by 5 bases; junction bases not matched to a gene: 10. This chain's CDR3 is CASSHGQGPRTEAFF. The CDR3 nucleotides are TGTGCCAGCAGCCACGGACAGGGCCCGAGGACTGAAGCTTTCTTT. Supplemented by reference TRBV7-9 and TRBJ1-1, the full variable domain reads DTGVSQNPRHKITKRGQNVTFRCDPISEHNRLYWYRQTLGQGPEFLTYFQNEAQLEKSRLLSDRFSAERPKGSFSTLEIQRTEQGDSAMYLCASSHGQGPRTEAFFGQGTRLTVV.

Ten or more counts support this clonotype. This chain connects TRBV2 to TRBJ2-3; D is uncertain. The CDR3 sequence is 15 residues long. Germline V gene data show CDR1 as SNHLY and CDR2 as FYNNEI. V lost 7 bases and J lost 0, with 14 bases in between. CDR3: CASNRPYLSTDTQYF. DNA for the CDR3: TGTGCCAGCAATAGACCCTACCTCAGCACAGATACGCAGTATTTT.

This clonotype was recorded at least ten times. The chain recombines TRBV5-1 with TRBJ2-7, with 8 bases matching TRBD1. The ends lost 4 bases at V and 2 bases at J; junction bases unmatched: 8. The CDR3 length is 15 residues. The V gene's germline CDR1 is SGHRS and CDR2 YFSETQ. The DNA for the CDR3 is TGCGCCAGCAGCGTGAGACAGGGGCGAGCCTACGAGCAGTACTTC. Residues: CASSVRQGRAYEQYF.

Points on this clonotype: With a much larger clone just one base away, this may be a read error. The rearrangement links TRBV28 to TRBJ1-2, with D tentatively TRBD1 (5 bases). Germline CDR1 and CDR2: MDHEN and SYDVKM. The CDR3 is 12 residues long. This CDR3 is CASSFGGDGCTF. CDR3 DNA: TGTGCCAGCAGTTTTGGAGGGGATGGCTGCACCTTC.

This clonotype was detected many times. V is TRBV7-9 and J is TRBJ2-2, with D possibly being TRBD1 (7 bases). This CDR3 spans 15 amino acids. Trimming took 5 bases from V and 5 from J, leaving 15 bases between them. CDR1 and CDR2 from the germline V gene are SEHNR and FQNEAQ (reference sequence). The CDR3 bases are TGTGCCAGCAGCGACCAGGGGGGCGGAACCGGGGAGCTGTTTTTT. As protein: CASSDQGGGTGELFF.

This clonotype was picked up a small number of times. This chain links TRBV12-3 or TRBV12-4 with TRBJ2-7; 9 bases agree with TRBD1. This CDR3 region has 14 residues. With 5 bases clipped from V and 4 bases from J, the junction kept 6 bases outside the gene matches. CDR3 protein: CASSKDRGRYEQYF. CDR3 coding DNA: TGTGCCAGCAGTAAGGACAGGGGTCGGTACGAGCAGTACTTC.

Ten or more counts support this clonotype. The rearrangement uses TRBV5-4 and TRBJ1-1; D call uncertain. V was cut by 2 bases and J by 11 bases, with 10 bases left in between. The V gene's germline CDR1 is SGHNT and CDR2 YYREEE (reference sequence). The CDR3 has 11 residues. CDR3 DNA sequence: TGTGCCAGCAGCTTCCGGGGAGACGCTTTCTTT. It yields the protein CASSFRGDAFF.

The CDR3 region has the DNA TGTGCCAGCAGCCAAGGTGGCTTACGTTCCGAGACCCAGTACTTC. Translated, it gives CASSQGGLRSETQYF. The rearrangement uses TRBV3-1 and TRBJ2-5; D call uncertain. The V and J ends lost 1 base and 5 bases respectively, with 14 bases between them. Germline values: CDR1 LGHDT, CDR2 YNNKEL (reference sequence). The CDR3 has 15 residues.

This clonotype was observed at least ten times. The genes are TRBV27 and TRBJ2-3; TRBD2 matches at 7 bases. There are 15 residues in the CDR3. J lost 0 bases, V lost 3 bases, and 3 bases had no gene match. Germline V gene lookup returns CDR1 MNHEY and CDR2 SMNVEV (reference sequence). CDR3 bases: TGTGCCAGCAGTTTTCTAGCGGAGAGCACAGATACGCAGTATTTT. Amino acids: CASSFLAESTDTQYF.

This clonotype came up many times. The genes are TRBV4-2 and TRBJ2-1; D remains ambiguous. Germline CDR1 reads LGHNA; CDR2 reads YNFKEQ. The CDR3 has 16 residues. Trimming cost V 2 bases and J 1 base, with 12 bases left between them. In DNA form, the CDR3 reads TGTGCCAGCAGCCAACGTGGATCAGGATCCTACAATGAGCAGTTCTTC. Amino acid sequence: CASSQRGSGSYNEQFF.

In the case of this clonotype: A read error may explain this, as a much larger clone is one base away. In DNA, the CDR3 is TGTGCCTGGAGTGTACGTACAGCCTACGAGCAGTACTTC. Translated, it gives CAWSVRTAYEQYF. This chain joins TRBV30 and TRBJ2-7; D is undetermined. V shed 0 bases and J shed 2 bases, with 8 bases lying between them. The germline CDR1 and CDR2 sequences are GTSNPN and SVGIG (reference sequence). This CDR3 has 13 amino acids. Drawing the rest from reference TRBV30 and TRBJ2-7, the complete variable domain is SQTIHQWPATLVQPVGSPLSLECTVEGTSNPNLYWYRQAAGRGLQLLFYSVGIGQISSEVPQNLSASRPQDRQFILSSKKLLLSDSGFYLCAWSVRTAYEQYFGPGTRLTVT.

The gene calls are TRBV2 and TRBJ2-7; weak D call: TRBD2 (5 bases). Trimming took 7 bases from V and 1 from J, leaving 11 bases between them. Germline CDR1 SNHLY, CDR2 FYNNEI. The CDR3 runs to 13 residues. CDR3: CASTHGGSYEQYF. The CDR3 DNA sequence: TGTGCCAGCACGCATGGAGGTTCCTACGAGCAGTACTTC.

In its sample, this clonotype was seen many times. This sequence joins TRBV19 and TRBJ2-4; unclear D gene. Trimming removed 10 bases from V and 0 bases from J, with 10 bases in between. Germline lookup yields CDR1 LNHDA and CDR2 SQIVND (reference sequence). The CDR3 is 13 amino acids. Written as DNA, the CDR3 is TGTGCCAAGATATCAGGAGCCAAAAACATTCAGTACTTC. Encoded protein: CAKISGAKNIQYF.

This clonotype appeared many times. The rearrangement joins TRBV6-2 or TRBV6-3 to TRBJ1-5; D remains ambiguous. CDR3 length: 13 amino acids. Germline loops: CDR1 MNHEY, CDR2 SVGEGT. V gave up 1 base and J gave up 2 bases, with 3 bases separating them. This CDR3 is CASSYLGNQPQHF. For the CDR3, the DNA is TGTGCCAGCAGTTACTTGGGCAATCAGCCCCAGCATTTT.

This clonotype was seen at least ten times. The chain couples TRBV6-5 to TRBJ2-6; 7 nucleotides match TRBD2. Unmatched junction bases numbered 7, after V lost 2 bases and J lost 0 bases. The CDR3 runs 18 residues. Germline CDR1 is MNHEY and CDR2 is SVGAGI. CDR3 amino acids: CASSYGTNLYSGANVLTF. In DNA, the CDR3 is TGTGCCAGCAGTTACGGGACTAACCTGTACTCTGGGGCCAACGTCCTGACTTTC.

A word on this clonotype: No DNA is shown, since the ends of the CDR3 on it are uncertain; the CDR3 is the one TCRdb lists. CDR3: CSVEDRPGVAGGNEQSF. The gene calls are TRBV29-1 and TRBJ2-1; the DNA was not compared with TRBD2, the D call given in the table. CDR1 and CDR2 from the germline V gene are SQVTM and ANQGSEA. The CDR3 totals 17 residues, both ends included.

The V gene is TRBV4-1, the J gene TRBJ2-1, with D uncertain. The germline gives CDR1 MGHRA, CDR2 YSYEKL. This CDR3 is built from 17 residues. V was cut by 0 bases and J by 0 bases, with 12 bases left in between. The CDR3 sequence: CASSQDSPMSSYNEQFF. As DNA, the CDR3 is TGCGCCAGCAGCCAAGACAGCCCAATGAGCTCCTACAATGAGCAGTTCTTC.

V usage is TRBV30 and J usage is TRBJ2-1, with D maybe TRBD2 (5 bases). The ends were cut back, 0 bases at V and 5 bases at J, with 11 bases in the middle. The CDR3 is 14 amino acids. Germline CDR1 and CDR2: GTSNPN and SVGIG (reference sequence). In DNA, the CDR3 is TGTGCCTGGAGTGTTGGGAGACCCGACAATGAGCAGTTCTTC. Its protein product is CAWSVGRPDNEQFF.